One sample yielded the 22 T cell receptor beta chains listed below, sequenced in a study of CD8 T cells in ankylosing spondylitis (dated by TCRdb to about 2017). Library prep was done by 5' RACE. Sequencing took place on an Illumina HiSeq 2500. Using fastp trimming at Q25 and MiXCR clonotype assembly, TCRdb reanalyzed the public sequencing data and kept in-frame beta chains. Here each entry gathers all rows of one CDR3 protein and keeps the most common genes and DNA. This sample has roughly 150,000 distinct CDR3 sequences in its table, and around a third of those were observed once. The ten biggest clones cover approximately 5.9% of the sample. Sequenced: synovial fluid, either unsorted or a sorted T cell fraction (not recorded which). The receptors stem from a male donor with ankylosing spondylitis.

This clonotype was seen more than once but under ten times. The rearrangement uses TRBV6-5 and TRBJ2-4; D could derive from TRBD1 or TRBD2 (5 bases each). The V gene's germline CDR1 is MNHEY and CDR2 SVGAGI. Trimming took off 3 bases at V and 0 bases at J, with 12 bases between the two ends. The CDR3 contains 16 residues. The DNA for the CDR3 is TGTGCCAGCAGTTATGAGGGGAATCTAGCCAAAAACATTCAGTACTTC. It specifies CASSYEGNLAKNIQYF.

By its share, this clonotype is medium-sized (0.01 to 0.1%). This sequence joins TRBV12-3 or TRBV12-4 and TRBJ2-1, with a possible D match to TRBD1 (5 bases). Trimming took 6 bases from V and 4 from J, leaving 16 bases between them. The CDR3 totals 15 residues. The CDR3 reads CASSPRTSLYNEQFF. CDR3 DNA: TGTGCCAGCAGCCCAAGGACAAGCCTTTACAATGAGCAGTTCTTC.

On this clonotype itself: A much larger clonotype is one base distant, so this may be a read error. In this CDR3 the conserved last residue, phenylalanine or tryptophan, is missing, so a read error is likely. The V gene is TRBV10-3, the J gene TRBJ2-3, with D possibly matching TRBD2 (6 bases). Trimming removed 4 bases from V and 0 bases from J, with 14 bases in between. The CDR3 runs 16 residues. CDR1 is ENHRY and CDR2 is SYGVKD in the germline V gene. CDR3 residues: CAISAGTYTSTDTQYL. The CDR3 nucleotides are TGTGCCATCAGTGCCGGGACTTACACTAGCACAGATACGCAGTATCTT.

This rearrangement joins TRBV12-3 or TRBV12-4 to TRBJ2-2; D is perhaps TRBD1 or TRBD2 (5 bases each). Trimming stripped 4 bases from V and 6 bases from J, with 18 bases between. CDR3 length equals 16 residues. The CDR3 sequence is CASSSRPLRGAGELFF. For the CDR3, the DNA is TGTGCCAGCAGTTCTCGACCATTACGAGGGGCCGGGGAGCTGTTTTTT.

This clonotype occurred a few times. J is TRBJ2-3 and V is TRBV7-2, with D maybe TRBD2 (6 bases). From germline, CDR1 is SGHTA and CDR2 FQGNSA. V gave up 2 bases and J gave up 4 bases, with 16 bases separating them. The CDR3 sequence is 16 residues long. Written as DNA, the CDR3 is TGTGCCAGCAGCTTATCGGCTGGAGGGCCGGCAGATACGCAGTATTTT. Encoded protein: CASSLSAGGPADTQYF.

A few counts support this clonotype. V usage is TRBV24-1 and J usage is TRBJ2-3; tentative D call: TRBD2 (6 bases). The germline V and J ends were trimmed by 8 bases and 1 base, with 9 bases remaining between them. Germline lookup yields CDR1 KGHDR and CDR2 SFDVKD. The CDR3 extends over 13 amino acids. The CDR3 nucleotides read TGTGCCACCATGGCTAGCGGCACAGATACGCAGTATTTT. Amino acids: CATMASGTDTQYF.

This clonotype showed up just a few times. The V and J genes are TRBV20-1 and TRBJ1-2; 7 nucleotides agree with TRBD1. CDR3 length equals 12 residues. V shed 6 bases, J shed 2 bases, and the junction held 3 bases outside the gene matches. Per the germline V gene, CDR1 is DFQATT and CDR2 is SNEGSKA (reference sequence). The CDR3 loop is CSAETGNYGYTF. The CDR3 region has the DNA TGCAGTGCGGAGACAGGGAACTATGGCTACACCTTC.

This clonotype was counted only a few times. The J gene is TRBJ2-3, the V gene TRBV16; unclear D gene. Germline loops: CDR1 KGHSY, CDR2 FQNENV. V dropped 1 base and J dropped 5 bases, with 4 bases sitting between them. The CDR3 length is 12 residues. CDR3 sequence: CASSQFRDTQYF. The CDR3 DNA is TGTGCCAGCAGCCAATTCCGAGATACGCAGTATTTT. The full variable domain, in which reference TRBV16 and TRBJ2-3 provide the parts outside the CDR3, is GEEVAQTPKHLVRGEGQKAKLYCAPIKGHSYVFWYQQVLKNEFKFLISFQNENVFDETGMPKERFSAKCLPNSPCSLEIQATKLEDSAVYFCASSQFRDTQYFGPGTRLTVL.

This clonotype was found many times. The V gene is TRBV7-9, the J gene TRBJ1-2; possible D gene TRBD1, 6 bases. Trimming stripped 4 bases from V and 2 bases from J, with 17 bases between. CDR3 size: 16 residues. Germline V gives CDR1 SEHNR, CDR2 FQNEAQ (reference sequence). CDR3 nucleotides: TGTGCCAGCAGCTCCACAGATCACAGGGACAACTATGGCTACACCTTC. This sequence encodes CASSSTDHRDNYGYTF.

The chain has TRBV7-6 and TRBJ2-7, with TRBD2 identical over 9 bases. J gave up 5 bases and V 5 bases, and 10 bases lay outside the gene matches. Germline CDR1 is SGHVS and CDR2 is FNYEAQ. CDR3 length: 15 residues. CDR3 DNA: TGTGCCAGCAGCGCCGGGACTAGCCAATCACACGAGCAGTACTTC. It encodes CASSAGTSQSHEQYF. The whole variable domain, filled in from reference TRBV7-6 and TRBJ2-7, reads GAGVSQSPRYKVTKRGQDVALRCDPISGHVSLYWYRQALGQGPEFLTYFNYEAQQDKSGLPNDRFSAERPEGSISTLTIQRTEQRDSAMYRCASSAGTSQSHEQYFGPGTRLTVT.

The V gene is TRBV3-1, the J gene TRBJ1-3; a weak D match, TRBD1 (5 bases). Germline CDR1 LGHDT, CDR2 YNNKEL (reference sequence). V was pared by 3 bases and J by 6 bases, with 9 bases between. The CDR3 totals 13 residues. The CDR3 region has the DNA TGTGCCAGCAGCCACGGGGCGGAAAACACCATATATTTT. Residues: CASSHGAENTIYF.

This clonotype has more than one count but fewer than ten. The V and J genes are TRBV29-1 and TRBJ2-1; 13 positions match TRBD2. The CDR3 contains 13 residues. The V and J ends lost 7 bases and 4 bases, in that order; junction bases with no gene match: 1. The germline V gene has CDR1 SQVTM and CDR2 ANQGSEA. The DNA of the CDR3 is TGCAGCGGGGGACTAGCGGGGTACAATGAGCAGTTCTTC. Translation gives CSGGLAGYNEQFF.

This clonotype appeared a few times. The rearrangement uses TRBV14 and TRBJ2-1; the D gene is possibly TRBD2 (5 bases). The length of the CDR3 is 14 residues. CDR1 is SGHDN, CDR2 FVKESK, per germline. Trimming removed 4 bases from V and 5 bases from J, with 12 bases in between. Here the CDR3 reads CASSLFRTDNEQFF. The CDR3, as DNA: TGTGCCAGCAGCCTCTTTAGGACTGACAATGAGCAGTTCTTC.

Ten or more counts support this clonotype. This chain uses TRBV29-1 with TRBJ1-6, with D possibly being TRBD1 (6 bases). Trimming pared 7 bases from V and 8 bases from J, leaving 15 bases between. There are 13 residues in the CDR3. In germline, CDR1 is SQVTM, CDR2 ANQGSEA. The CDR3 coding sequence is TGCAGCGCAACCACAGGGACGGATTCACCCCTCCACTTT. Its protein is CSATTGTDSPLHF.

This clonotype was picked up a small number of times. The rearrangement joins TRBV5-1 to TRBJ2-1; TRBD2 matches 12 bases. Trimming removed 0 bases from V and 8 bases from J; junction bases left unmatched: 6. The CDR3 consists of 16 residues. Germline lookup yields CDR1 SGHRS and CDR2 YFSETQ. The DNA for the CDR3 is TGCGCCAGCAGCTTGGAACTAGCGGGAGGCGCCTATGAGCAGTTCTTC. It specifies CASSLELAGGAYEQFF. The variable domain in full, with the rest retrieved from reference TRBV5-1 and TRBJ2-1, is KAGVTQTPRYLIKTRGQQVTLSCSPISGHRSVSWYQQTPGQGLQFLFEYFSETQRNKGNFPGRFSGRQFSNSRSEMNVSTLELGDSALYLCASSLELAGGAYEQFFGPGTRLTVL.

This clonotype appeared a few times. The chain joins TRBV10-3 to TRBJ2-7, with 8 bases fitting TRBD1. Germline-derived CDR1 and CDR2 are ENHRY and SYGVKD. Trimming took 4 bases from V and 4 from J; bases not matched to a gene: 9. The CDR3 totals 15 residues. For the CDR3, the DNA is TGTGCCATCAGTGGTTTCAGGGGGCAAGTGTACGAGCAGTACTTC. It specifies CAISGFRGQVYEQYF.

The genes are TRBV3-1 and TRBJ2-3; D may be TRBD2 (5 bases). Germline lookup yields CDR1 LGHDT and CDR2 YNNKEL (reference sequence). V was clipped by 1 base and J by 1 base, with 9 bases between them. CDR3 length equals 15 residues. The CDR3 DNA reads TGTGCCAGCAGCCAAGGCAGCGGAGGCACAGATACGCAGTATTTT. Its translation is CASSQGSGGTDTQYF.

CDR3 bases: TGCGCCAGCAGCTTGGCACAACCTTATAGCAATCAGCCCCAGCATTTT. Translated, it gives CASSLAQPYSNQPQHF. This chain links TRBV5-1 with TRBJ1-5; D not certain. V gave up 0 bases and J gave up 0 bases, with 10 bases separating them. The CDR3 runs to 16 residues. Germline CDR1 SGHRS, CDR2 YFSETQ.

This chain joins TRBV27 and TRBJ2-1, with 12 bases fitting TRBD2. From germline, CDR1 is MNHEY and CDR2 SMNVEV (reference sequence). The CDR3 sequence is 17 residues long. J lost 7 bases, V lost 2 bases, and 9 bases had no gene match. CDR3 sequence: CASSLGASGRARNEQFF. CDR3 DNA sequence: TGTGCCAGCAGTTTAGGCGCTAGCGGGAGGGCCCGAAATGAGCAGTTCTTC.

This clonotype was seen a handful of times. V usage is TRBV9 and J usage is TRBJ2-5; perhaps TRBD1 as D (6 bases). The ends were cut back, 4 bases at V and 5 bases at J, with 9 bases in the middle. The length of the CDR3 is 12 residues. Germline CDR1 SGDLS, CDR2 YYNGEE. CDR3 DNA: TGTGCCAGCAGCTCTCAGGGGGAGACCCAGTACTTC. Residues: CASSSQGETQYF. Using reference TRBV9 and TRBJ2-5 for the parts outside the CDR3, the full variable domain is DSGVTQTPKHLITATGQRVTLRCSPRSGDLSVYWYQQSLDQGLQFLIQYYNGEERAKGNILERFSAQQFPDLHSELNLSSLELGDSALYFCASSSQGETQYFGPGTRLLVL.

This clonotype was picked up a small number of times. The chain's CDR3 is CASSAQGRTGELFF. The CDR3 region has the DNA TGCGCCAGCAGCGCACAGGGTCGTACCGGGGAGCTGTTTTTT. The rearrangement joins TRBV5-1 to TRBJ2-2; D is perhaps TRBD1 (6 bases). V lost 4 bases to trimming and J lost 5 bases, with 12 bases between them. The length of the CDR3 is 14 residues. Germline V lookup: CDR1 SGHRS, CDR2 YFSETQ.

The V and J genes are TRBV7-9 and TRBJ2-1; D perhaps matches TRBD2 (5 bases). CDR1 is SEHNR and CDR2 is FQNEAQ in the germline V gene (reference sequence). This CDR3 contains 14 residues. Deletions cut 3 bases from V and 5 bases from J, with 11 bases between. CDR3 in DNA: TGTGCCAGCAGCTTGTCCGGGATCCACAATGAGCAGTTCTTC. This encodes CASSLSGIHNEQFF. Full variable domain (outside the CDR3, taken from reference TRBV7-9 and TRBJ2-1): DTGVSQNPRHKITKRGQNVTFRCDPISEHNRLYWYRQTLGQGPEFLTYFQNEAQLEKSRLLSDRFSAERPKGSFSTLEIQRTEQGDSAMYLCASSLSGIHNEQFFGPGTRLTVL.